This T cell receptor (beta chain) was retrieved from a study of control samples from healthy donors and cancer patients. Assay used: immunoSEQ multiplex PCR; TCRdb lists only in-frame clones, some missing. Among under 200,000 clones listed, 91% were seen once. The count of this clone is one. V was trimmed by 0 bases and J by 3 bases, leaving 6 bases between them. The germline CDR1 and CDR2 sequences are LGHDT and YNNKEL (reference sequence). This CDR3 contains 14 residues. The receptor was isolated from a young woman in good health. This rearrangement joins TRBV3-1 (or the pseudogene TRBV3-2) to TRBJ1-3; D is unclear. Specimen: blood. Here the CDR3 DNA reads TGTGCCAGCAGCCAAGACAGGTTTGGAAACACCATATATTTT. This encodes CASSQDRFGNTIYF.